The text below deals with one T cell receptor (beta chain). The target antigen is unknown. Time point described: cycle 4 day 1 (C4D1), after five to seven weeks of nivolumab. Every patient was affected by relapse after autologous stem cell transplantation, while exposure to brentuximab vedotin was not uniform. The repertoire was sequenced with immunoSEQ multiplex PCR; TCRdb's copy has only in-frame clones and lacks some. The sample consists of tens of thousands of clones, more than 75% of them appearing once. The sample belongs to a study of PD-1 blockade in classical Hodgkin lymphoma. Study-level points and caveats: Complete responders possessed baseline diversity comparable to newly diagnosed patients.

The sample consisted of peripheral blood mononuclear cells (PBMCs), taken before the fourth cycle of nivolumab. The source of this sequence is a human donor with classical Hodgkin lymphoma.

CDR3 loop: CAWGHGGAAEAFF. CDR3 nucleotides: TGTGCCTGGGGCCACGGGGGGGCCGCTGAAGCTTTCTTT. The chain is built from TRBV30 and TRBJ1-1; TRBD1 might be the D (6 bases). V lost 5 bases and J 6 bases, leaving 16 bases between the germline ends. The CDR3 runs to 13 residues. Germline values: CDR1 GTSNPN, CDR2 SVGIG (reference sequence).